A selection of T cell receptor beta chains follows, all from one sample in a study of OX40 agonist ivuxolimab in advanced cancers. Here immunoSEQ multiplex PCR was the method, and the copy in TCRdb shows in-frame clones only, minus some. The sample holds tens of thousands of clones, 75% to 85% seen once. Sequencing was performed on CD4+ or CD8+ T cells sorted from blood, taken in a trial of the OX40 agonist ivuxolimab. The receptors come from an adult with an advanced solid tumor such as melanoma, head and neck, liver or kidney cancer. CDR3s include the opening cysteine and the closing phenylalanine or tryptophan. A D gene is named only where the DNA matches it firmly. Not all rows give a size; the values are once, few, many and, for expanded clones, a class.

CDR3 length,V gene,D gene,J gene,clone size,CDR3 DNA,CDR3 protein
16,TRBV7-2,TRBD1,TRBJ1-2,once,TGTGCCAGCAGCTTACCACTCGACAGGGGGCGATATGGCTACACCTTC,CASSLPLDRGRYGYTF
16,TRBV5-4,.,TRBJ2-3,.,TGTGCCAGCAGCTCGCGGGGACCTCCAGTCTCAGATACGCAGTATTTT,CASSSRGPPVSDTQYF
15,TRBV7-9,TRBD2,TRBJ2-1,.,TGTGCCAGCATCGGACTAGCGGGAGATGGCGGAGAGCAGTTCTTC,CASIGLAGDGGEQFF
14,TRBV5-4,TRBD1,TRBJ1-2,few,TGTGCCAGCAGCCGATGGCAGGGGGAGGATGGCTACACCTTC,CASSRWQGEDGYTF
14,TRBV28,TRBD2,TRBJ2-3,.,TGTGCCAGCGGCCAGCGGGAGGCACCTTACCCGCAGTATTTT,CASGQREAPYPQYF
13,TRBV30,.,TRBJ1-1,.,TGTGCCTGCCTTTTTAGAGTGAACACTGAAGCTTTCTTT,CACLFRVNTEAFF
13,TRBV30,.,TRBJ2-7,few,TGTGCCTGGAGGGACAGTAATTCCTACGAGCAGTACTTC,CAWRDSNSYEQYF
15,TRBV7-8,TRBD1,TRBJ1-2,.,TGTGCCAGCAGCTTAGAAGAACAGGGGGTATGGGGCTACACCTTC,CASSLEEQGVWGYTF
13,TRBV6-5,TRBD2,TRBJ2-7,once,TGTGCCAGCAGTTACGGGACTAGCGGGAGTCCGTACTTC,CASSYGTSGSPYF
21,TRBV5-1,TRBD2,TRBJ2-6,.,TGCGCCAGCAGCACGACCGGCGCGACTAGCGGGAGGAAGTCTGGGGCCAACGTCCTGACTTTC,CASSTTGATSGRKSGANVLTF
15,TRBV7-9,.,TRBJ1-6,few,TGTGCCAGCAGCGCGCGGCCTCTTGGCGGATCACCCCTCCACTTT,CASSARPLGGSPLHF
14,TRBV29-1,TRBD1,TRBJ2-2,.,TGCAGCGTTGAACAGGGGGCTCTAGGCGGGGAGCTGTTTTTT,CSVEQGALGGELFF
15,TRBV2,.,TRBJ2-1,.,TGTGCCAGCAGGGACCCGGGACAACCGATCGATGAGCAGTTCTTC,CASRDPGQPIDEQFF
15,TRBV2,TRBD2,TRBJ2-5,.,TGTGCCAGCAGTGATGGCGCGGGGGGAATAGAGACCCAGTACTTC,CASSDGAGGIETQYF
16,TRBV5-1,TRBD1,TRBJ2-6,.,TGCGCCAGCGGGGCAGGGGGCTCGTCTGGGGCCAACGTCCTGACTTTC,CASGAGGSSGANVLTF
14,TRBV5-4,.,TRBJ2-1,.,TGTGCCAGCAGCTTGGAGGTGCAAGGGATTGAGCAGTTCTTC,CASSLEVQGIEQFF
14,TRBV9,.,TRBJ2-1,.,TGTGCCAGCAGTAGACTCCTCTCCTACAATGAGCAGTTCTTC,CASSRLLSYNEQFF
12,TRBV19,.,TRBJ1-5,.,TGTGCCAGTAGTATAGAGGGGGGACCCCAGCATTTT,CASSIEGGPQHF
15,TRBV7-6,.,TRBJ2-7,.,TGTGCCAGCAGCTTAGCTGGAGGGATCCCCTACGAGCAGTACTTC,CASSLAGGIPYEQYF
12,TRBV5-1,.,TRBJ2-7,few,TGCGCCAGCAGCTGGGTAGGTCACGAGCAGTACTTC,CASSWVGHEQYF
13,TRBV7-2,.,TRBJ1-1,once,TGTGCCAGCAGCTTAGCGTACAGGGCTGAAGCTTTCTTT,CASSLAYRAEAFF
18,TRBV4-2,.,TRBJ2-1,.,TGTGCCAGCAGCCTACGATTACTACGAGGGGGGTCCTACAATGAGCAGTTCTTC,CASSLRLLRGGSYNEQFF
12,TRBV7-2,.,TRBJ2-7,.,TGTGCCAGCAGCTTAGTCCCCCACGAGCAGTACTTC,CASSLVPHEQYF
12,TRBV28,.,TRBJ2-7,.,TGTGCCAGCAGTTCCAGCTTGCCCGAGCAGTACTTC,CASSSSLPEQYF
12,TRBV5-8,.,TRBJ1-1,.,TGTGCCAGCAGCGGGGTAGCATCTGAAGCTTTCTTT,CASSGVASEAFF
15,TRBV10-3,.,TRBJ2-7,once,TGTGCCAGCTACAGTGGGGGTCTCATCTCCTACGAGCAGTACTTC,CASYSGGLISYEQYF
14,TRBV19,TRBD2,TRBJ2-2,.,TGTGCCAGTAGTATTGCGGGGGGCCTCGGGGAGCTGTTTTTT,CASSIAGGLGELFF
15,TRBV6-6,TRBD2,TRBJ2-3,few,TGTGCCAGCAGTTTGAGACTAGCGGGCACAGATACGCAGTATTTT,CASSLRLAGTDTQYF
15,TRBV5-5,TRBD1,TRBJ2-5,.,TGTGCCAGCAGCTTGGGCCTACAGGGGGGTGAGACCCAGTACTTC,CASSLGLQGGETQYF
14,TRBV19,TRBD1,TRBJ1-1,.,TGTGCCAGTAGTGCTGTCCAGGGGGACACTGAAGCTTTCTTT,CASSAVQGDTEAFF
17,TRBV4-2,TRBD2,TRBJ2-3,.,TGTGCCAGCAGCCAAGACCCGGGCGGGGGGGACACAGATACGCAGTATTTT,CASSQDPGGGDTDTQYF
13,TRBV19,.,TRBJ1-1,.,TGTGCCAGTAGTATACGATCCAGGTATGAAGCTTTCTTT,CASSIRSRYEAFF
13,TRBV7-2,.,TRBJ2-1,.,TGTGCCAGCAGGGGTCCTGTACAGTTCGGGCAGTTCTTC,CASRGPVQFGQFF
16,TRBV7-2,TRBD1,TRBJ1-2,.,TGTGCCAGCAGCTCAACAGGGGCCAGCTCTAACTATGGCTACACCTTC,CASSSTGASSNYGYTF
15,TRBV4-2,.,TRBJ1-3,few,TGTGCCAGCAGCCAAGAAAGGTTTGCTGGAAACACCATATATTTT,CASSQERFAGNTIYF
13,TRBV6-6,.,TRBJ2-7,.,TGTGCCAGCAGTTACGCCCAGGGGTACGAGCAGTACTTC,CASSYAQGYEQYF
13,TRBV10-3,.,TRBJ1-1,.,TGTGCCATCAGTGACGGAAGGTATTTTGAAGCTTTCTTT,CAISDGRYFEAFF
14,TRBV5-6,.,TRBJ2-7,.,TGTGCCAGCAGCTTGCAAGGACACCTCTACGAGCAGTACTTC,CASSLQGHLYEQYF
14,TRBV9,.,TRBJ2-7,.,TGTGCCAGCAGCGTAGGGGGGACTGCCGACGAGCAGTACTTC,CASSVGGTADEQYF
14,TRBV28,.,TRBJ1-3,.,TGTGCCAGCAGTTTCACCGGTGCTGGAAACACCATATATTTT,CASSFTGAGNTIYF
12,TRBV11-2,.,TRBJ2-7,.,TGTGCGACCGGACGATCCGAGAAAGAGCAGTACTTC,CATGRSEKEQYF
14,TRBV6-1,.,TRBJ2-7,.,TGTGCCAGCAGCAGGGGCGGTAGCTCCTACGAGCAGTACTTC,CASSRGGSSYEQYF
16,TRBV11-2,TRBD1,TRBJ2-5,.,TGTGCCAGCAGCTCCAGACCGGGACAGGGGGCGAAGACCCAGTACTTC,CASSSRPGQGAKTQYF
14,TRBV2,TRBD1,TRBJ2-3,.,TGTGCCAGCGCGGGACAGGGGACCACAGATACGCAGTATTTT,CASAGQGTTDTQYF
14,TRBV4-2,.,TRBJ2-2,.,TGTGCCAGCAGCCAAGATAAGGCCACCGGGGAGCTGTTTTTT,CASSQDKATGELFF
14,TRBV28,TRBD1,TRBJ2-7,.,TGTGCCAGCAGCCGAGGACAGGAGAAGTACGAGCAGTACTTC,CASSRGQEKYEQYF
13,TRBV5-1,.,TRBJ1-2,.,TGCGCCAGCAGCTTTGAGGGGACTGCTGGCTACACCTTC,CASSFEGTAGYTF
15,TRBV27,.,TRBJ2-7,few,TGTGCCAGCAGTTACCGGGACGGTCCGACCTACGAGCAGTACTTC,CASSYRDGPTYEQYF
15,TRBV7-3,TRBD2,TRBJ2-3,.,TGTGCCAGCAGCCCCGGGGGGGGCGGCCCAGATACGCAGTATTTT,CASSPGGGGPDTQYF
13,TRBV7-3,.,TRBJ2-2,.,TGTGCCAGCAGCTTTGATCCCTCCAGGGAGCTGTTTTTT,CASSFDPSRELFF
15,TRBV28,TRBD1,TRBJ2-2,once,TGTGCCAGCAGTAGTACAGGGGGACTCACCGGGGAGCTGTTTTTT,CASSSTGGLTGELFF
11,TRBV16,.,TRBJ2-2,.,TGTGCCAGCAGCCAAGCCGGGGAGCTGTTTTTT,CASSQAGELFF
14,TRBV2,.,TRBJ2-3,.,TGTGCCAGCAGTGGAATCAGGGCGTCAGATACGCAGTATTTT,CASSGIRASDTQYF
13,TRBV5-6,TRBD1,TRBJ1-1,.,TGTGCCAGCAGGACAGGGCCCTCCACTGAAGCTTTCTTT,CASRTGPSTEAFF
16,TRBV9,.,TRBJ2-6,.,TGTGCCAGCAGCGTAGACCCACGCTCTGGGGCCAACGTCCTGACTTTC,CASSVDPRSGANVLTF
16,TRBV28,.,TRBJ1-4,.,TGTGCCAGCAGTTTCGGGGGAGGGGGGGGTCCCGAAAAACTGTTTTTT,CASSFGGGGGPEKLFF